Listed below are T cell receptor beta chains from one sample, sequenced in a study of blood T cell repertoires in COVID-19. Repertoires were generated with immunoSEQ multiplex PCR, while TCRdb's copy carries only in-frame clones and drops some. The sample includes over 150,000 clones, 85% to 90% of them seen just once. Sample: PBMCs or T cells enriched from blood (not recorded which). These receptors were taken from a man aged 35 to 55 who had recovered from COVID-19. CDR3s include the opening cysteine and the closing phenylalanine or tryptophan. The D gene is left open where the match is weak. Rows give clone size only sometimes, using once, few, many, or a class for an expanded clone.

V gene: TRBV6-1; clone size: .; D gene: .; J gene: TRBJ1-1; CDR3 protein: CASSEREGTEAFF; CDR3 DNA: TGTGCCAGCAGTGAACGGGAGGGGACTGAAGCTTTCTTT
V gene: TRBV3-1/TRBV3-2; clone size: .; D gene: .; J gene: TRBJ1-1; CDR3 protein: CASSQAQGNTEAFF; CDR3 DNA: TGTGCCAGCAGCCAGGCACAGGGGAACACTGAAGCTTTCTTT
V gene: TRBV19; clone size: .; D gene: TRBD1; J gene: TRBJ1-2; CDR3 protein: CASARVEQGYGYTF; CDR3 DNA: TGTGCCAGTGCCCGGGTGGAACAGGGGTATGGCTACACCTTC
V gene: TRBV12-3/TRBV12-4; clone size: .; D gene: .; J gene: TRBJ2-2; CDR3 protein: CASSPRVAGELFF; CDR3 DNA: TGTGCCAGCAGTCCACGAGTGGCCGGGGAGCTGTTTTTT
V gene: TRBV5-1; clone size: few; D gene: .; J gene: TRBJ2-7; CDR3 protein: CASGPVQGGSYEQYF; CDR3 DNA: TGCGCCAGCGGACCCGTTCAGGGTGGTTCCTACGAGCAGTACTTC
V gene: TRBV7-2; clone size: .; D gene: TRBD1; J gene: TRBJ1-5; CDR3 protein: CASSLDRAQHF; CDR3 DNA: TGTGCCAGCAGCTTGGACAGGGCCCAGCATTTT
V gene: TRBV7-8; clone size: .; D gene: .; J gene: TRBJ2-6; CDR3 protein: CASSPRPRFGANVLTF; CDR3 DNA: TGTGCCAGCAGCCCGCGCCCCAGGTTTGGGGCCAACGTCCTGACTTTC
V gene: TRBV11-2; clone size: .; D gene: .; J gene: TRBJ1-3; CDR3 protein: CASSLVLSALDTIYF; CDR3 DNA: TGTGCCAGCAGCTTAGTTCTTAGCGCCTTGGACACCATATATTTT
V gene: TRBV14; clone size: .; D gene: .; J gene: TRBJ1-4; CDR3 protein: CASSQDRATNEKLFF; CDR3 DNA: TGTGCCAGCAGCCAAGATAGAGCAACTAATGAAAAACTGTTTTTT
V gene: TRBV29-1; clone size: .; D gene: TRBD2; J gene: TRBJ2-1; CDR3 protein: CSVGRLAGRYNEQFF; CDR3 DNA: TGCAGCGTTGGACGACTAGCGGGGAGGTACAATGAGCAGTTCTTC
V gene: TRBV11-2; clone size: .; D gene: TRBD2; J gene: TRBJ2-3; CDR3 protein: CAAPRVLAGGLVDTQYF; CDR3 DNA: TGTGCTGCGCCTCGGGTACTAGCGGGGGGCCTCGTCGATACGCAGTATTTT
V gene: TRBV5-1; clone size: .; D gene: .; J gene: TRBJ2-3; CDR3 protein: CASSLRGYETDTQYF; CDR3 DNA: TGCGCCAGCAGCCTTAGGGGATATGAGACAGATACGCAGTATTTT
V gene: TRBV30; clone size: .; D gene: .; J gene: TRBJ2-7; CDR3 protein: CAWSEQPYEQYF; CDR3 DNA: TGTGCCTGGAGTGAACAGCCTTACGAGCAGTACTTC
V gene: TRBV6-1; clone size: .; D gene: .; J gene: TRBJ2-5; CDR3 protein: CASSFRGGQETQYF; CDR3 DNA: TGTGCCAGCAGTTTCCGGGGAGGACAAGAGACCCAGTACTTC
V gene: TRBV5-1; clone size: .; D gene: TRBD2; J gene: TRBJ2-1; CDR3 protein: CATSWGLAGGGHNEQFF; CDR3 DNA: TGCGCCACCTCATGGGGCCTAGCGGGAGGCGGCCACAATGAGCAGTTCTTC
V gene: TRBV14; clone size: .; D gene: .; J gene: TRBJ2-3; CDR3 protein: CASSQYGTSRTGDTQYF; CDR3 DNA: TGTGCCAGCAGCCAATATGGGACTTCCCGGACTGGGGATACGCAGTATTTT
V gene: TRBV6-6; clone size: .; D gene: .; J gene: TRBJ1-6; CDR3 protein: CASGWGLDSPLHF; CDR3 DNA: TGTGCCAGCGGGTGGGGGCTTGATTCACCCCTCCACTTT
V gene: TRBV9; clone size: .; D gene: TRBD1; J gene: TRBJ1-1; CDR3 protein: CASGSTGISHGTEAFF; CDR3 DNA: TGTGCCAGCGGATCGACAGGGATTTCACACGGGACTGAAGCTTTCTTT